This passage covers 14 T cell receptor beta chains from one sample sequenced in a study of Graves' ophthalmopathy and Graves' hyperthyroidism. TCR beta CDR3 amplification used RNA transcripts. An opening RT-PCR round employed HTBI primers and preceded a second-round multiplex PCR. TCRdb re-called the multiplex PCR reads with MiXCR, one entry per CDR3 protein. This table holds just over 600,000 distinct CDR3 sequences, 20% to 25% found once. Material for sequencing was peripheral blood. Receptors were obtained from a woman aged 18 to 35 with stable Graves' hyperthyroidism. Some clones in this sample may be carry-over from other donors' samples.

This clonotype was seen at least ten times. The chain couples TRBV18 to TRBJ1-1, with TRBD1 as a possible D gene (6 bases). The CDR3 loop spans 13 amino acids. Germline values: CDR1 KGHSH, CDR2 LQKENI. V gave up 4 bases and J gave up 4 bases, with 10 bases separating them. This CDR3 is CASSQQGGTEAFF. In DNA form, the CDR3 reads TGTGCCAGCTCACAACAGGGAGGCACTGAAGCTTTCTTT.

This clonotype was counted at least ten times. The J gene is TRBJ1-2, the V gene TRBV7-9; D is ambiguous. The CDR3 sequence is 13 residues long. Germline V gene sequence: CDR1 SEHNR, CDR2 FQNEAQ (reference sequence). Trimming left V 1 base short and J 5 bases short, with 8 bases between. In DNA form, the CDR3 reads TGTGCCAGCAGCTTAGAAGGGTTTTATGGCTACACCTTC. Translating it yields CASSLEGFYGYTF.

This clonotype was detected only a few times. The chain links TRBV6-2 or TRBV6-3 to TRBJ1-1; D perhaps matches TRBD1 (5 bases). Trimming stripped 4 bases from V and 3 bases from J, with 9 bases between. Germline loops: CDR1 MNHEY, CDR2 SVGEGT. This CDR3 spans 13 amino acids. CDR3 DNA sequence: TGTGCCAGCAGTTTAGGGACCTACACTGAAGCTTTCTTT. It translates to CASSLGTYTEAFF.

The J gene is TRBJ2-7, the V gene TRBV6-2 or TRBV6-3; D may be TRBD2 (5 bases). V gave up 6 bases and J gave up 3 bases, with 9 bases separating them. The CDR3 covers 12 residues. Germline loops: CDR1 MNHEY, CDR2 SVGEGT. CDR3 DNA sequence: TGTGCCAGCAGGCTAGCAGACTACGAGCAGTACTTC. Encoded protein: CASRLADYEQYF.

The table lists this clonotype with many counts. The rearrangement uses TRBV7-9 and TRBJ1-6; TRBD1 might be the D (6 bases). From germline, CDR1 is SEHNR and CDR2 FQNEAQ (reference sequence). The CDR3 extends over 15 amino acids. V lost 5 bases and J 4 bases, leaving 12 bases between the germline ends. The CDR3 spells CASSLQGEYNSPLHF. The CDR3, as DNA: TGTGCCAGCAGCCTACAGGGCGAATATAATTCACCCCTCCACTTT.

This clonotype was seen many times. The J gene is TRBJ2-7, the V gene TRBV3-1; TRBD2 aligns across 11 bases. The V gene end was trimmed by 4 bases and the J gene end by 3 bases; junction bases not matched to a gene: 5. Germline V gives CDR1 LGHDT, CDR2 YNNKEL (reference sequence). The CDR3 extends over 15 amino acids. The CDR3 spells CASSRTSGSIYEQYF. The CDR3 nucleotides are TGTGCCAGCAGCCGAACTAGCGGGAGCATCTACGAGCAGTACTTC.

The chain carries TRBV3-1 and TRBJ1-1; D unresolved. Per germline, CDR1 LGHDT and CDR2 YNNKEL (reference sequence). With 4 bases removed from V and 7 bases from J, the gap between germline ends came to 13 bases. CDR3 length: 13 amino acids. CDR3 sequence: CASSRRGGGEAFF. The CDR3 region has the DNA TGTGCCAGCAGCCGCCGTGGTGGCGGTGAAGCTTTCTTT.

The sample holds many counts of this clonotype. The V and J genes are TRBV9 and TRBJ1-1; 7 bases are shared with TRBD1. Germline V CDR1 and CDR2: SGDLS, YYNGEE. V gave up 4 bases and J gave up 3 bases; unmatched junction bases: 6. This CDR3 comprises 14 residues. In DNA form, the CDR3 reads TGTGCCAGCAGCTTAAGACAGGGAGACACTGAAGCTTTCTTT. This gives the protein CASSLRQGDTEAFF.

This clonotype was detected a few times. The V and J genes are TRBV28 and TRBJ2-5, with 14 bases that match TRBD2. Germline V gene data show CDR1 as MDHEN and CDR2 as SYDVKM. V shed 5 bases, J shed 4 bases, and the junction held 6 bases outside the gene matches. The CDR3 sequence is 16 residues long. In nucleotides, the CDR3 is TGTGCCAGCAGTCTGGGGACTAGCGGGAGACTAGAGACCCAGTACTTC. It is translated as CASSLGTSGRLETQYF.

This clonotype has ten or more counts. The chain joins TRBV5-1 to TRBJ1-1; D is unresolved. CDR1 is SGHRS and CDR2 is YFSETQ in the germline V gene. The V gene lost 3 bases and the J gene lost 0 bases, with 9 bases spanning the gap. The CDR3 contains 14 residues. CDR3 DNA sequence: TGCGCCAGCAGCTGGTCCCCTCTGAACACTGAAGCTTTCTTT. This translates into CASSWSPLNTEAFF.

The chain couples TRBV11-2 to TRBJ2-2; perhaps TRBD2 as D (6 bases). Germline V CDR1 and CDR2: SGHAT, FQNNGV. With 0 bases removed from V and 4 bases from J, the gap between germline ends came to 9 bases. CDR3 length equals 15 residues. The CDR3 loop is CASSLEVRGTGELFF. The CDR3 DNA reads as TGTGCCAGCAGCTTAGAGGTGCGGGGCACCGGGGAGCTGTTTTTT.

This clonotype was counted a single time. The V call is TRBV13, the J call TRBJ2-7, with 11 bases that match TRBD1. V shed 3 bases and J 6 bases; nucleotides not matched to a gene: 7. This CDR3 has 15 amino acids. The germline gives CDR1 PRHDT, CDR2 FYEKMQ (reference sequence). The DNA of the CDR3 is TGTGCCAGCAGCTTCGGACAGGGGGCATTGTCCGAGCAGTACTTC. The encoded protein is CASSFGQGALSEQYF. Looking up the rest from reference TRBV13 and TRBJ2-7 gives the full variable domain: AAGVIQSPRHLIKEKRETATLKCYPIPRHDTVYWYQQGPGQDPQFLISFYEKMQSDKGSIPDRFSAQQFSDYHSELNMSSLELGDSALYFCASSFGQGALSEQYFGPGTRLTVT.

This clonotype appeared many times. V usage is TRBV6-1 and J usage is TRBJ1-5; 8 bases match TRBD1. The CDR3 extends over 16 amino acids. V shed 2 bases and J 2 bases; nucleotides not matched to a gene: 5. The germline V gene encodes CDR1 MNHNS and CDR2 SASEGT. The CDR3: CASSEWQDRGNQPQHF. In nucleotides, the CDR3 is TGTGCCAGCAGTGAATGGCAGGACAGGGGCAATCAGCCCCAGCATTTT.

This clonotype was detected many times. The chain has TRBV6-1 and TRBJ1-5; a weak D match, TRBD1 (5 bases). Per the germline V gene, CDR1 is MNHNS and CDR2 is SASEGT. The CDR3 consists of 14 residues. V dropped 5 bases and J dropped 0 bases, with 8 bases sitting between them. The CDR3 bases are TGTGCCAGCAGTCAGACAGATAGCAATCAGCCCCAGCATTTT. It yields the protein CASSQTDSNQPQHF.